This T cell receptor (beta chain) was sequenced in a study of T cells in Graves' hyperthyroidism and ophthalmopathy. The CDR3 contains 13 residues. CDR1 is SEHNR and CDR2 is FQNEAQ in the germline V gene (reference sequence). General observations from the study: Through a model of 13 V-J features, ophthalmopathy was separated from stable hyperthyroidism. Within blood appeared most thyroid clonotypes that had expanded above 0.001.

RNA transcripts served as the template for amplifying TCR beta CDR3 regions. The TCR CDR3 was amplified in a first-round RT-PCR using the HTBI primer set. TCRdb called the multiplex PCR reads again in MiXCR, with one record for every CDR3 protein. The table has approximately 95,000 distinct CDR3 sequences, 35% to 45% seen once. Comment on this clonotype: Its target is unknown. A junction boundary mismatches the germline segment, possibly from a read error.

Each patient was aged 18 to 65 and had newly diagnosed hyperthyroidism of under 2 months' duration. On the basis of clinical symptoms, serum thyroxine and TRAb, thyroid ultrasound and orbital computed tomography, diagnoses were made. Sequencing was performed on peripheral blood or thyroid tissue (not recorded which). This sequence was found in a woman in her 30s with Graves' hyperthyroidism. The rearrangement links TRBV7-9 to TRBJ1-1; D is unclear. CDR3 in DNA: TGTGCCAGCAGCTTAGAGGGTGACACTGGAGCTTTCTTT. This encodes CASSLEGDTGAFF.